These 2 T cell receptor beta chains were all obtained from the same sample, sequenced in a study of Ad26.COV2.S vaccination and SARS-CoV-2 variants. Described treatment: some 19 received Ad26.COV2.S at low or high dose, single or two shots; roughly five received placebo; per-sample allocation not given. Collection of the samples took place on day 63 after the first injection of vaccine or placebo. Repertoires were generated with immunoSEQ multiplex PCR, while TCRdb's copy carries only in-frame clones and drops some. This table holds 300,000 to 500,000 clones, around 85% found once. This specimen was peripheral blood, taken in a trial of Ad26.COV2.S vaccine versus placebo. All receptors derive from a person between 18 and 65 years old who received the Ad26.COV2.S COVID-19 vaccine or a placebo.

Here the CDR3 reads CASGVGDPVSDTQYF. The CDR3 nucleotides are TGTGCTAGTGGAGTCGGGGATCCCGTCTCAGATACGCAGTATTTT. The gene calls are TRBV12-5 and TRBJ2-3; D is perhaps TRBD2 (5 bases). CDR1 is LGHNT, CDR2 FRNRAP, per germline. There are 15 residues in the CDR3. V shed 6 bases and J shed 4 bases, with 17 bases lying between them.

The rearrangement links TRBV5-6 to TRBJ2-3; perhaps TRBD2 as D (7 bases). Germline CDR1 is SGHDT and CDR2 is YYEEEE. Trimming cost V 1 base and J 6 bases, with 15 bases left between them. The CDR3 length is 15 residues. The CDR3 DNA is TGTGCCAGCAGCTTGAATCTGGGGGGGCCGGATACGCAGTATTTT. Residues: CASSLNLGGPDTQYF.